This T cell receptor (beta chain) is drawn from a study of HIV-infected children after antiretroviral therapy interruption. A note on this clonotype: The antigen remains unidentified.

Described treatment: PENTA 11 planned treatment interruption arm or continuous ART arm. From thawed PBMCs, naive CD4+ CD45RA+ CD45RO- T cells were sorted. RNA-based 3' RACE libraries used unique molecular identifiers. MiXCR was run by TCRdb on the 3' RACE reads, yielding one entry per CDR3 protein. The data hold some 51,000 distinct CDR3 sequences, with 4.3% observed a single time. Study-wide results and limits: Naive CD4+ CDR3 sharing between time points fell after interruption began.

The receptor comes from a pool of human donors with HIV. Source: CD45RA+ CD4+ T cells from PBMCs, pooled from several time points, taken from a donor given antiretroviral therapy, either interrupted or continuous. Documented subset: naive CD4+ CD45RA+ CD45RO- T cells.

For the CDR3, the DNA is TGTGCCAGCAGTGACTCTGGGGACTCCTATGAACAGTACTTC. Translation gives CASSDSGDSYEQYF. The V gene is TRBV28, the J gene TRBJ2-7, with a tentative D call TRBD2 (6 bases). This CDR3 has 14 residues. Germline CDR1 and CDR2: MDHEN and SYDVKM. The V and J ends lost 5 bases and 10 bases respectively, with 21 bases between them.